One sample yielded the 29 T cell receptor beta chains listed below, sequenced in a study of graft-versus-host responses after intestinal transplantation. The protocol was immunoSEQ multiplex PCR, while the TCRdb copy is restricted to in-frame clones and leaves out a portion. The sample has more than 10,000 clones, around 85% seen once; the top ten hold about 8.6%. Here the sequenced sample was PBMCs, taken around 310 days after intestinal transplant. These TCRs come from a human patient who received an intestinal transplant, so some T cells may come from the graft donor.

The genes are TRBV5-4 and TRBJ2-6; 12 bases line up with TRBD1. Germline-derived CDR1 and CDR2 are SGHNT and YYREEE (reference sequence). V lost 0 bases, J lost 2 bases, and 3 bases stayed unmatched. This CDR3 has 18 residues. The CDR3 spells CASSLGGQGAAGANVLTF. The CDR3 region has the DNA TGTGCCAGCAGCTTGGGGGGACAGGGGGCGGCTGGGGCCAACGTCCTGACTTTC. Full variable domain (missing parts from reference TRBV5-4 and TRBJ2-6): ETGVTQSPTHLIKTRGQQVTLRCSSQSGHNTVSWYQQALGQGPQFIFQYYREEENGRGNFPPRFSGLQFPNYSSELNVNALELDDSALYLCASSLGGQGAAGANVLTFGAGSRLTVL.

The chain has TRBV6-5 and TRBJ2-3, with D possibly TRBD2 on 5 matching bases. Germline loops: CDR1 MNHEY, CDR2 SVGAGI. V was clipped by 6 bases and J by 0 bases, with 10 bases between them. CDR3 length: 14 amino acids. CDR3 residues: CASSRSGSTDTQYF. The CDR3 nucleotides read TGTGCCAGCAGCCGAAGCGGTAGCACAGATACGCAGTATTTT.

This chain links TRBV7-6 with TRBJ2-1; maybe TRBD2 (5 bases). This CDR3 is 12 amino acids long. Germline CDR1 is SGHVS and CDR2 is FNYEAQ. Trimming removed 6 bases from V and 10 bases from J, with 13 bases in between. The CDR3 nucleotides are TGTGCCAGCAGTTTTTTAGAGCGGGAGCAGTTCTTC. It encodes CASSFLEREQFF.

This clone has a handful of counts. The J gene is TRBJ1-1, the V gene TRBV19; 7 bases are shared with TRBD1. The length of the CDR3 is 15 residues. With 7 bases clipped from V and 0 bases from J, the junction kept 8 bases outside the gene matches. CDR1 is LNHDA, CDR2 SQIVND, per germline (reference sequence). The CDR3 here is CASKPQGGLNTEAFF. The CDR3 DNA follows: TGTGCCAGTAAGCCTCAGGGGGGTTTGAACACTGAAGCTTTCTTT.

The chain recombines TRBV2 with TRBJ1-2, with 12 bases lining up with TRBD1. The CDR3 is 17 residues long. The V gene's germline CDR1 is SNHLY and CDR2 FYNNEI. The V segment lost 2 bases and the J segment 4 bases; nucleotides outside the gene matches: 8. CDR3 residues: CASSEWGTGGGFYGYTF. DNA for the CDR3: TGTGCCAGCAGTGAATGGGGGACAGGGGGCGGTTTCTATGGCTACACCTTC. The full variable domain, in which reference TRBV2 and TRBJ1-2 provide the parts outside the CDR3, is EPEVTQTPSHQVTQMGQEVILRCVPISNHLYFYWYRQILGQKVEFLVSFYNNEISEKSEIFDDQFSVERPDGSNFTLKIRSTKLEDSAMYFCASSEWGTGGGFYGYTFGSGTRLTVV.

This clone was seen a handful of times. This sequence joins TRBV19 and TRBJ2-2; 8 bases are shared with TRBD1. Germline assignment: CDR1 LNHDA and CDR2 SQIVND (reference sequence). This CDR3 region has 15 residues. V gave up 6 bases and J gave up 4 bases; unmatched junction bases: 7. The CDR3 DNA follows: TGTGCCAGTAGAAAGGACAGGGAGAGCACCGGGGAGCTGTTTTTT. Translating it yields CASRKDRESTGELFF. Complete variable domain (other parts from reference TRBV19 and TRBJ2-2): DGGITQSPKYLFRKEGQNVTLSCEQNLNHDAMYWYRQDPGQGLRLIYYSQIVNDFQKGDIAEGYSVSREKKESFPLTVTSAQKNPTAFYLCASRKDRESTGELFFGEGSRLTVL.

The chain carries TRBV7-3 and TRBJ2-2; 8 bases line up with TRBD1. The CDR3 has 15 amino acids. Germline CDR1 is SGHTA and CDR2 is FQGTGA. With 5 bases clipped from V and 0 bases from J, the junction kept 2 bases outside the gene matches. The CDR3 here is CASSPQGANTGELFF. The CDR3 DNA sequence: TGTGCCAGCAGCCCACAGGGGGCGAACACCGGGGAGCTGTTTTTT.

This clone appeared once. The rearrangement links TRBV27 to TRBJ2-4; D may be TRBD2 (6 bases). This CDR3 region has 16 residues. V dropped 5 bases and J dropped 0 bases, with 14 bases sitting between them. Looked up from germline, CDR1 is MNHEY and CDR2 is SMNVEV (reference sequence). The CDR3 coding sequence is TGTGCCAGCAGTACCGGACTACCCGTAGCCAAAAACATTCAGTACTTC. This codes for CASSTGLPVAKNIQYF.

This rearrangement joins TRBV5-1 to TRBJ1-1, with unresolved D. Trimming left V 4 bases short and J 10 bases short, with 17 bases between. CDR3 length: 13 residues. CDR1 SGHRS and CDR2 YFSETQ come from the germline V gene. The DNA of the CDR3 is TGCGCCAGCAGCCCGCGTGTGCGAAGTGGAGCTTTCTTT. Amino acid sequence: CASSPRVRSGAFF.

V gene TRBV7-8 combines with J gene TRBJ2-3; D is possibly TRBD1 (6 bases). Germline loops: CDR1 SGHVS, CDR2 FQNEAQ. CDR3 size: 13 residues. The V gene lost 0 bases and the J gene lost 6 bases, with 7 bases spanning the gap. The CDR3, as DNA: TGTGCCAGCAGCTTAGCAAGGGGGGATACGCAGTATTTT. Translating it yields CASSLARGDTQYF. The full variable domain, rest sourced from reference TRBV7-8 and TRBJ2-3, is GAGVSQSPRYKVAKRGQDVALRCDPISGHVSLFWYQQALGQGPEFLTYFQNEAQLDKSGLPSDRFFAERPEGSVSTLKIQRTQQEDSAVYLCASSLARGDTQYFGPGTRLTVL.

The chain links TRBV28 to TRBJ2-7; 12 bases match TRBD2. Per the germline V gene, CDR1 is MDHEN and CDR2 is SYDVKM. With V trimmed by 5 bases and J by 2 bases, 10 bases remained unmatched. The CDR3 consists of 17 residues. The chain's CDR3 is CASSAPSSGRATYEQYF. CDR3 DNA: TGTGCCAGCAGTGCCCCGTCTAGCGGGAGGGCAACCTACGAGCAGTACTTC.

The genes are TRBV9 and TRBJ2-1; 11 nucleotides line up with TRBD2. Germline V gives CDR1 SGDLS, CDR2 YYNGEE. Losses at the gene ends were 0 bases for V and 9 bases for J; bases not matched to a gene: 14. This CDR3 is 18 amino acids long. The CDR3 DNA sequence: TGTGCCAGCAGCGTAGGGATTAGCGGGAGGGCCAAGGGGAGTGAGCAGTTCTTC. Translating it yields CASSVGISGRAKGSEQFF.

To note about this clone: Germline and junction disagree at one end, which may indicate a read error. This chain uses TRBV15 with TRBJ2-1, with 11 positions matching TRBD2. The germline gives CDR1 LNHNV, CDR2 YYDKDF (reference sequence). The CDR3 is 16 residues long. CDR3 bases: TGTGCCGCCAGCAGAGATGGGACTAGCGGCTACAATGAGCAGTTCTTC. It translates to CAASRDGTSGYNEQFF.

This clone was observed once. The V and J genes are TRBV5-4 and TRBJ2-5, with D possibly TRBD1 on 5 matching bases. The CDR3 has 15 amino acids. In germline, CDR1 is SGHNT, CDR2 YYREEE (reference sequence). V lost 2 bases and J lost 0, with 11 bases in between. The CDR3 sequence is CASSLKDTYQETQYF. The DNA of the CDR3 is TGTGCCAGCAGCTTAAAGGACACCTACCAAGAGACCCAGTACTTC.

Concerning this clone: One end of the junction does not line up with germline, which may come from a read error. The chain couples TRBV7-2 to TRBJ1-2; 9 bases align to TRBD1. Germline V lookup: CDR1 SGHTA, CDR2 FQGNSA. The CDR3 has 13 amino acids. This chain's CDR3 is CASSPGQGYDYTF. DNA of the CDR3: TGTGCCAGCAGCCCGGGACAGGGCTATGACTACACCTTC. Filled out from reference TRBV7-2 and TRBJ1-2, the complete variable domain reads GAGVSQSPSNKVTEKGKDVELRCDPISGHTALYWYRQSLGQGLEFLIYFQGNSAPDKSGLPSDRFSAERTGGSVSTLTIQRTQQEDSAVYLCASSPGQGYDYTFGSGTRLTVV.

The chain is built from TRBV19 and TRBJ2-5; D is unresolved. The CDR3 is made up of 15 amino acids. Between the trimmed V and J ends, which lost 2 bases and 4 bases, there was a span of 14 bases. In germline, CDR1 is LNHDA, CDR2 SQIVND (reference sequence). The CDR3 DNA reads as TGTGCCAGTAGTATAACTGGGGATTGGGGAGAGACCCAGTACTTC. Translating gives CASSITGDWGETQYF.

This clone was recorded a few times. The genes are TRBV29-1 and TRBJ2-7; 10 nucleotides line up with TRBD2. The CDR3 is 16 residues long. Germline V gene sequence: CDR1 SQVTM, CDR2 ANQGSEA. Trimming removed 1 base from V and 1 base from J; junction bases left unmatched: 7. The CDR3 nucleotides read TGCAGCGTTGAAGGAAAGACTAGCGGGCTATCCTACGAGCAGTACTTC. This translates into CSVEGKTSGLSYEQYF.

The V gene is TRBV4-1, the J gene TRBJ2-7; 7 bases are a match to TRBD2. The V segment lost 0 bases and the J segment 1 base; nucleotides outside the gene matches: 12. Germline V CDR1 and CDR2: MGHRA, YSYEKL. The CDR3 has 18 residues. The CDR3 region is CASSQDGFGSSGSYEQYF. DNA for the CDR3: TGCGCCAGCAGCCAAGATGGGTTCGGGAGTAGCGGGTCCTACGAGCAGTACTTC.

This clone was found a few times. The chain is built from TRBV18 and TRBJ1-1; TRBD1 is a possible D gene (5 bases). Deletions cut 5 bases from V and 3 bases from J, with 10 bases between. The length of the CDR3 is 13 residues. The germline V gene has CDR1 KGHSH and CDR2 LQKENI. Here the CDR3 reads CASSGRGDTEAFF. CDR3 DNA: TGTGCCAGCTCAGGGCGGGGGGACACTGAAGCTTTCTTT.

As regards this clone: The sample contains more than one DNA sequence encoding this CDR3. V is TRBV19 and J is TRBJ2-5; D is unclear. Germline lookup yields CDR1 LNHDA and CDR2 SQIVND (reference sequence). Trimming removed 9 bases at V and 6 bases at J, with 17 bases between. The CDR3 loop spans 13 amino acids. The CDR3 region has the DNA TGTGCCAGCAGTGCGTCAGTGGTGAAGACCCAGTACTTC. Translated: CASSASVVKTQYF.

This clone was counted a single time. This rearrangement joins TRBV7-2 to TRBJ1-2; D not certain. CDR3 length: 13 residues. CDR1 is SGHTA and CDR2 is FQGNSA in the germline V gene. The V end lost 4 bases, the J end lost 6 bases, and 12 bases lay between the germline ends. The CDR3 here is CASSSVVGHGYTF. CDR3 in DNA: TGTGCCAGCAGCTCGGTGGTGGGTCATGGCTACACCTTC.

The J gene is TRBJ1-3, the V gene TRBV5-1, with D perhaps matching TRBD1 (5 bases). The CDR3 spans 15 residues. Germline CDR1 reads SGHRS; CDR2 reads YFSETQ. Trimming left V 4 bases short and J 2 bases short, with 13 bases between. CDR3 coding DNA: TGCGCCAGCAGCGGAGGGGTTTCCGCTGGAAACACCATATATTTT. Translated: CASSGGVSAGNTIYF. Supplemented by reference TRBV5-1 and TRBJ1-3, the full variable domain reads KAGVTQTPRYLIKTRGQQVTLSCSPISGHRSVSWYQQTPGQGLQFLFEYFSETQRNKGNFPGRFSGRQFSNSRSEMNVSTLELGDSALYLCASSGGVSAGNTIYFGEGSWLTVV.

The CDR3 is CASSSELAGDTDTQYF. CDR3 nucleotide sequence: TGTGCCAGCAGCTCGGAACTAGCGGGAGACACAGATACGCAGTATTTT. The chain links TRBV7-3 to TRBJ2-3; the match to TRBD2 covers 11 bases. The CDR3 covers 16 residues. Unmatched junction bases numbered 5, after V lost 4 bases and J lost 2 bases. From germline, CDR1 is SGHTA and CDR2 FQGTGA.

V and J are TRBV7-2 and TRBJ2-7; 11 bases match TRBD1. Germline V gives CDR1 SGHTA, CDR2 FQGNSA. This CDR3 contains 15 residues. With V trimmed by 5 bases and J by 3 bases, 6 bases remained unmatched. CDR3 DNA: TGTGCCAGCAGCCCCGGGACAGGGGGTTTCTACGAGCAGTACTTC. It translates to CASSPGTGGFYEQYF.

The J gene is TRBJ2-7, the V gene TRBV7-9; possibly TRBD1 or TRBD2 for D (6 bases each). Deletions cut 6 bases from V and 6 bases from J, with 15 bases between. This CDR3 comprises 13 residues. CDR1 and CDR2 (germline): SEHNR, FQNEAQ (reference sequence). CDR3 sequence (DNA): TGTGCCAGCAGGCCGGGGGCTTGGAGCGAGCAGTACTTC. Translated, it gives CASRPGAWSEQYF.

V gene TRBV7-2 combines with J gene TRBJ2-7; D unclear. V was clipped by 3 bases and J by 3 bases, with 9 bases between them. The CDR3 totals 13 residues. CDR1 is SGHTA and CDR2 is FQGNSA in the germline V gene. The CDR3 nucleotides read TGTGCCAGCAGCTTCGTCACTCTCTACGAGCAGTACTTC. Amino acid sequence: CASSFVTLYEQYF. The full variable domain, in which reference TRBV7-2 and TRBJ2-7 provide the parts outside the CDR3, is GAGVSQSPSNKVTEKGKDVELRCDPISGHTALYWYRQSLGQGLEFLIYFQGNSAPDKSGLPSDRFSAERTGGSVSTLTIQRTQQEDSAVYLCASSFVTLYEQYFGPGTRLTVT.

CDR3 in DNA: TGTGCCAGCAGTGTTGGGGGGACTGAAGCTTTCTTT. It encodes CASSVGGTEAFF. The chain employs TRBV6-1 and TRBJ1-1; a possible D gene is TRBD1 (5 bases). Trimming removed 4 bases at V and 5 bases at J, with 8 bases between. The CDR3 is made up of 12 amino acids. CDR1 and CDR2 (germline): MNHNS, SASEGT.

This clone occurred once. The CDR3 protein is CASSVGGAGEYEQYF. CDR3 nucleotides: TGTGCCAGCAGCGTAGGAGGAGCGGGAGAGTACGAGCAGTACTTC. The chain uses TRBV9 and TRBJ2-7, with 8 positions matching TRBD2. V shed 0 bases and J 4 bases; nucleotides not matched to a gene: 6. Germline V gene data show CDR1 as SGDLS and CDR2 as YYNGEE. The CDR3 runs 15 residues.

This rearrangement joins TRBV28 to TRBJ1-6, with D tentatively TRBD1 (5 bases). Trimming removed 6 bases from V and 5 bases from J, with 11 bases in between. Germline V lookup: CDR1 MDHEN, CDR2 SYDVKM. This CDR3 is built from 14 residues. In DNA, the CDR3 is TGTGCCAGCAGGGCGGGACGGGATAATTCACCCCTCCACTTT. Amino acid sequence: CASRAGRDNSPLHF.